One and the same sample provided the 21 T cell receptor beta chains below, sequenced in a study of response to subunit inactivated influenza vaccine. MiXCR, applied by TCRdb to the RT-PCR reads, yields one record per CDR3 protein. The repertoire holds roughly 700,000 distinct CDR3 sequences, with around 14% as singletons. Sample: PBMCs from blood, taken about 13 days after vaccination. Every receptor here comes from a man aged 45-65 years who received an inactivated influenza vaccine.

V gene TRBV5-1 combines with J gene TRBJ2-3; the D gene is possibly TRBD2 (6 bases). This CDR3 is built from 17 residues. Per the germline V gene, CDR1 is SGHRS and CDR2 is YFSETQ. Trimming left V 3 bases short and J 1 base short, with 18 bases between. CDR3 residues: CASSSTNALAGTDTQYF. The CDR3 DNA is TGCGCCAGCAGCTCAACCAACGCACTAGCCGGCACAGATACGCAGTATTTT.

There are a few counts of this clonotype. The gene calls are TRBV20-1 and TRBJ2-3; TRBD1 matches 7 bases. J lost 1 base, V lost 5 bases, and 3 bases had no gene match. This CDR3 is 13 amino acids long. Germline V gene data show CDR1 as DFQATT and CDR2 as SNEGSKA (reference sequence). Written as DNA, the CDR3 is TGCAGTGCTCTTCAGGGGGGCACAGATACGCAGTATTTT. Its protein is CSALQGGTDTQYF.

This chain uses TRBV12-5 with TRBJ2-5; perhaps TRBD1 as D (5 bases). Germline V gene data show CDR1 as LGHNT and CDR2 as FRNRAP. Between the trimmed V and J ends, which lost 4 bases and 5 bases, there was a span of 14 bases. The CDR3 has 14 residues. The CDR3 region is CASGSAGPGETQYF. CDR3 in DNA: TGTGCTAGTGGTTCCGCAGGGCCCGGGGAGACCCAGTACTTC.

The rearrangement joins TRBV6-1 to TRBJ2-3; TRBD2 matches at 9 bases. The CDR3 runs 18 residues. The ends lost 1 base at V and 0 bases at J; junction bases unmatched: 8. CDR1 and CDR2 (germline): MNHNS, SASEGT. CDR3 in DNA: TGTGCCAGCAGTGAAGTTAGCGGGAGATATCAAAGCACAGATACGCAGTATTTT. Protein: CASSEVSGRYQSTDTQYF.

This clonotype was observed a few times. The chain employs TRBV28 and TRBJ1-1, with D possibly being TRBD1 (5 bases). V was pared by 4 bases and J by 0 bases, with 18 bases between. Germline V CDR1 and CDR2: MDHEN, SYDVKM. There are 17 residues in the CDR3. As DNA, the CDR3 is TGTGCCAGCAGTTCCCGGGACCCTAACTACATGAACACTGAAGCTTTCTTT. This gives the protein CASSSRDPNYMNTEAFF.

This clonotype was seen only a few times. The chain recombines TRBV7-2 with TRBJ2-7; D is unresolved. Germline CDR1 SGHTA, CDR2 FQGNSA. The CDR3 is 13 amino acids. V was cut by 0 bases and J by 0 bases, with 3 bases left in between. The CDR3 protein is CASSLAYSYEQYF. In DNA, the CDR3 is TGTGCCAGCAGCTTAGCCTACTCCTACGAGCAGTACTTC.

The genes are TRBV7-9 and TRBJ2-7; possible D gene TRBD2, 5 bases. The germline V gene encodes CDR1 SEHNR and CDR2 FQNEAQ (reference sequence). CDR3 size: 12 residues. The V end lost 4 bases, the J end lost 6 bases, and 10 bases lay between the germline ends. The DNA for the CDR3 is TGTGCCAGCAGCTCTTTAGCGAGCGAGCAGTACTTC. As protein: CASSSLASEQYF.

This clonotype was seen at least ten times. The chain combines TRBV29-1 with TRBJ2-7; no reliable D call. CDR1 and CDR2 from the germline V gene are SQVTM and ANQGSEA. Trimming took 2 bases from V and 13 from J, leaving 15 bases between them. The CDR3 sequence is 11 residues long. The CDR3 nucleotides are TGCAGCGTTGAACAGGAGTTTGGCCAATACTTC. It translates to CSVEQEFGQYF.

The V and J genes are TRBV18 and TRBJ2-7; D gene ambiguous. The CDR3 is made up of 14 amino acids. Germline V CDR1 and CDR2: KGHSH, LQKENI. Trimming pared 4 bases from V and 3 bases from J, leaving 13 bases between. The DNA for the CDR3 is TGTGCCAGCTCACAGATGGTAGGGATCTACGAGCAGTACTTC. Its translation is CASSQMVGIYEQYF.

The chain couples TRBV18 to TRBJ1-1; 7 bases match TRBD1. The V gene's germline CDR1 is KGHSH and CDR2 LQKENI. V was pared by 6 bases and J by 0 bases, with 1 base of the junction left unmatched. There are 13 residues in the CDR3. For the CDR3, the DNA is TGTGCCAGCTCTGGGACAGTGAACACTGAAGCTTTCTTT. It is translated as CASSGTVNTEAFF.

This clonotype was counted a few times. This chain uses TRBV7-3 with TRBJ2-1, with D unclear. With 0 bases removed from V and 8 bases from J, the gap between germline ends came to 17 bases. This CDR3 is 16 amino acids long. The V gene's germline CDR1 is SGHTA and CDR2 FQGTGA. The CDR3 DNA sequence: TGTGCCAGCAGCTTAACTGCCGGGTCAGTCGGCCATGAGCAGTTCTTC. Amino acid sequence: CASSLTAGSVGHEQFF.

The chain employs TRBV20-1 and TRBJ2-1, with 12 bases fitting TRBD2. The J segment lost 7 bases and the V segment lost 2 bases, leaving 6 bases of the junction unmatched. Per germline, CDR1 DFQATT and CDR2 SNEGSKA (reference sequence). CDR3 size: 15 residues. In DNA form, the CDR3 reads TGCAGTGCTAGACTTCTAGCGGGAGGGTGGAATGAGCAGTTCTTC. Amino acids: CSARLLAGGWNEQFF.

This clonotype has more than one count but fewer than ten. The chain has TRBV20-1 and TRBJ1-4, with D possibly TRBD1 on 5 matching bases. V lost 4 bases and J lost 8, with 11 bases in between. The CDR3 consists of 12 residues. Looked up from germline, CDR1 is DFQATT and CDR2 is SNEGSKA (reference sequence). The CDR3 region has the DNA TGCAGTGCTACGGGGGGGGACGAAAAACTGTTTTTT. This sequence encodes CSATGGDEKLFF.

There are a few counts of this clonotype. The chain uses TRBV10-3 and TRBJ2-1; 10 nucleotides agree with TRBD2. The germline CDR1 and CDR2 sequences are ENHRY and SYGVKD. V lost 10 bases and J lost 0; bases outside the gene matches: 6. The CDR3 has 15 amino acids. Here the CDR3 DNA reads TGTGCCACCCGATTAGCGGGGGGCTCCTACAATGAGCAGTTCTTC. Protein product: CATRLAGGSYNEQFF.

This rearrangement joins TRBV15 to TRBJ2-1; TRBD2 matches 7 bases. V lost 10 bases and J lost 0; bases outside the gene matches: 3. Germline values: CDR1 LNHNV, CDR2 YYDKDF (reference sequence). This CDR3 has 13 amino acids. CDR3 sequence reads: CAIGGGSYNEQFF. The CDR3 coding sequence is TGTGCCATTGGGGGGGGCTCCTACAATGAGCAGTTCTTC.

The chain joins TRBV7-8 to TRBJ1-2; perhaps TRBD1 as D (6 bases). The CDR3 runs 18 residues. The V gene lost 3 bases and the J gene lost 0 bases, with 20 bases spanning the gap. Germline CDR1 and CDR2: SGHVS and FQNEAQ. The CDR3 loop is CASSFHRTGQLANYGYTF. The CDR3 DNA is TGTGCCAGCAGCTTTCACAGGACCGGACAGTTAGCTAACTATGGCTACACCTTC.

This clonotype was counted only a few times. J is TRBJ2-2 and V is TRBV24-1, with D hard to call. V dropped 3 bases and J dropped 3 bases, with 7 bases sitting between them. Germline CDR1 and CDR2: KGHDR and SFDVKD. CDR3 length: 14 amino acids. The CDR3 region has the DNA TGTGCCACCAGTGATAATAGGGACACCGGGGAGCTGTTTTTT. As protein: CATSDNRDTGELFF.

V is TRBV20-1 and J is TRBJ1-6; D is perhaps TRBD1 (5 bases). V was cut by 3 bases and J by 7 bases, with 16 bases left in between. The length of the CDR3 is 15 residues. Germline CDR1 DFQATT, CDR2 SNEGSKA (reference sequence). The CDR3 here is CSASGAQVRNSPLHF. The DNA for the CDR3 is TGCAGTGCTAGTGGGGCACAGGTTCGGAATTCACCCCTCCACTTT.

The chain is built from TRBV4-1 and TRBJ2-1; TRBD1 agrees at 9 bases. J lost 0 bases, V lost 1 base, and 4 bases had no gene match. The germline gives CDR1 MGHRA, CDR2 YSYEKL. The CDR3 sequence is 17 residues long. CDR3 DNA sequence: TGCGCCAGCAGCCAAGGACCGACAGGGGGCTCCTACAATGAGCAGTTCTTC. Amino acids: CASSQGPTGGSYNEQFF.

This clonotype was counted between two and nine times. CDR3 loop: CASRPPRGYEQYF. CDR3 nucleotide sequence: TGTGCCAGCAGGCCTCCTAGGGGGTACGAGCAGTACTTC. The chain combines TRBV2 with TRBJ2-7, with a possible D match to TRBD1 (6 bases). The CDR3 contains 13 residues. Trimming removed 6 bases at V and 4 bases at J, with 13 bases between. In germline, CDR1 is SNHLY, CDR2 FYNNEI.

The table lists this clonotype with a few counts. This chain links TRBV10-1 with TRBJ2-1; 8 positions agree with TRBD2. The CDR3 length is 15 residues. CDR1 is WNHNN and CDR2 is SYGVQD in the germline V gene (reference sequence). The V gene end was trimmed by 4 bases and the J gene end by 7 bases; junction bases not matched to a gene: 9. The CDR3 loop reads CASSGLGGASNEQFF. The CDR3 DNA reads as TGCGCCAGCAGTGGACTCGGGGGGGCCTCTAATGAGCAGTTCTTC.